The present TCR beta chain was sequenced within a study of T cells in Graves' hyperthyroidism and ophthalmopathy. There were TCR beta CDR3 regions amplified from RNA transcripts. First-round RT-PCR with HTBI primers amplified the TCR CDR3 region. TCRdb re-derived calls from the multiplex PCR reads in MiXCR, one entry per CDR3 protein. The sample consists of approximately 600,000 distinct CDR3 sequences, roughly 20% of them appearing once. Trimming stripped 1 base from V and 5 bases from J, with 12 bases between. The CDR3 length is 14 residues. From germline, CDR1 is LNHDA and CDR2 SQIVND (reference sequence). This clonotype showed up just a few times.

This rearrangement joins TRBV19 to TRBJ2-7, with a tentative D call TRBD2 (6 bases). The source material was blood. The TCR was taken from a man younger than 40 with Graves' ophthalmopathy. The CDR3 here is CASSIAGSSHEQYF. In DNA form, the CDR3 reads TGTGCCAGTAGTATAGCCGGGAGTTCCCACGAGCAGTACTTC.